Below, one T cell receptor beta chain is given with its context. Its matching antigen is unknown. This sample's time point: newly diagnosed GD, antithyroid drugs for less than 3 months. Construction of the TCR library relied on RNA isolated from PBMCs. Nine milliliters of peripheral blood were drawn into EDTA tubes. The entry originates in a study of regulatory T cells in long-lasting Graves disease. Study observations and caveats: There was favoring of TRBV28, TRBJ1-2 and TRBJ2-5 in persistent disease.

Trimming took 0 bases from V and 4 from J, leaving 19 bases between them. CDR1 is SGHTA and CDR2 is FQGTGA in the germline V gene. The CDR3 has 17 amino acids. HTBI primers from iRepertoire and Arm-PCR of CDR3 regions yielded the TCR beta libraries. One entry per CDR3 protein results from TCRdb running MiXCR on the multiplex PCR reads. The table shows under 800,000 distinct CDR3 sequences, with roughly 15% occurring only once. The same specimen was also included in a second study, on T cells in Graves' hyperthyroidism and ophthalmopathy. That study adds: First-round RT-PCR with HTBI primers amplified the TCR CDR3 region.

The V call is TRBV7-3, the J call TRBJ2-7; D is possibly TRBD1 (5 bases). This sequence was found in a woman in her 30s with Graves disease. The material sequenced was peripheral blood mononuclear cells (PBMCs), taken at new diagnosis, from a patient treated with antithyroid drugs. DNA of the CDR3: TGTGCCAGCAGCTTAACAGACCCCCTCGGACAAAATTACGAGCAGTACTTC. The encoded protein is CASSLTDPLGQNYEQYF.